Listed below are T cell receptor beta chains from one sample, sequenced in a study of cytomegalovirus exposure and HLA in healthy donors. The data were produced by immunoSEQ multiplex PCR, yet TCRdb's version contains in-frame clones alone and is incomplete. The sample consists of about 160,000 clones, roughly 91% of them appearing once. Sample: PBMCs. Receptors were obtained from a woman aged 18-35 years in good health and CMV-seropositive. Both conserved end residues are part of each CDR3. A D gene is named only where the DNA matches it firmly. Part of the rows lack a size; the others show once, few, many or a class for expanded clones.

d_call: TRBD1
v_call: TRBV5-1
clone_size: once
j_call: TRBJ1-2
cdr3_nt: TGCGCCAGCAGCTTGTACGGGACAGGGGATGGCTACACCTTC
cdr3_aa: CASSLYGTGDGYTF

d_call: TRBD1
v_call: TRBV7-2
clone_size: .
j_call: TRBJ1-5
cdr3_nt: TGTGCCAGCAGCGGTCCCGGGACAGCTCCTGATCAGCCCCAGCATTTT
cdr3_aa: CASSGPGTAPDQPQHF

d_call: .
v_call: TRBV5-1
clone_size: .
j_call: TRBJ2-7
cdr3_nt: TGCGCCAGCAGCTTGGGGACTACAACTACCTACGAGCAGTACTTC
cdr3_aa: CASSLGTTTTYEQYF

d_call: .
v_call: TRBV18
clone_size: .
j_call: TRBJ1-4
cdr3_nt: TGTGCCAGCTCACCCCCGGGACAAAGACTGTTTTTT
cdr3_aa: CASSPPGQRLFF

d_call: TRBD1
v_call: TRBV4-2
clone_size: .
j_call: TRBJ1-1
cdr3_nt: TGTGCCAGCAGCCAAGTATTGATAGGGGGCCAGAGCACTGAAGCTTTCTTT
cdr3_aa: CASSQVLIGGQSTEAFF

d_call: .
v_call: TRBV19
clone_size: .
j_call: TRBJ2-1
cdr3_nt: TGTGCCAGTAGCGCCGCACAAACCTCCTACAATGAGCAGTTCTTC
cdr3_aa: CASSAAQTSYNEQFF

d_call: .
v_call: TRBV10-1
clone_size: once
j_call: TRBJ2-6
cdr3_nt: TGCGCCAGCATCCACCTGGGGGGTGCCGGGGCCAACGTCCTGACTTTC
cdr3_aa: CASIHLGGAGANVLTF

d_call: TRBD2
v_call: TRBV7-2
clone_size: .
j_call: TRBJ2-1
cdr3_nt: TGTGCCAGCAGCCCGCCGGGGGGGACTATTCACAATGAGCAGTTCTTC
cdr3_aa: CASSPPGGTIHNEQFF

d_call: TRBD1
v_call: TRBV19
clone_size: .
j_call: TRBJ2-7
cdr3_nt: TGTGCCAGTAGTGCCCGGGACAGCACCTACGAGCAGTACTTC
cdr3_aa: CASSARDSTYEQYF

d_call: TRBD2
v_call: TRBV19
clone_size: once
j_call: TRBJ2-5
cdr3_nt: TGTGCCAGTAGTATATGGACTAGCGGGAGTGAGACCCAGTACTTC
cdr3_aa: CASSIWTSGSETQYF

d_call: .
v_call: TRBV7-3
clone_size: .
j_call: TRBJ2-1
cdr3_nt: TGTGCCAGCAGCTTCCAAGCCAATGAGCAGTTCTTC
cdr3_aa: CASSFQANEQFF

d_call: .
v_call: TRBV28
clone_size: once
j_call: TRBJ1-4
cdr3_nt: TGTGCCAGCAGTTTGATCTTAACAGTAACTAATGAAAAACTGTTTTTT
cdr3_aa: CASSLILTVTNEKLFF

d_call: TRBD1
v_call: TRBV18
clone_size: .
j_call: TRBJ1-1
cdr3_nt: TGTGCCAGCTCACCATGGAGTTTCGGCAGGGGGCAGACTGAAGCTTTCTTT
cdr3_aa: CASSPWSFGRGQTEAFF

d_call: .
v_call: TRBV14
clone_size: .
j_call: TRBJ1-4
cdr3_nt: TGTGCCAGCAGCCAACTACAGGGTCCGGGTGAAAAACTGTTTTTT
cdr3_aa: CASSQLQGPGEKLFF

d_call: .
v_call: TRBV19
clone_size: .
j_call: TRBJ1-3
cdr3_nt: TGTGCCAGTAGTATAGACAAGAGCCGAGGTAACACCATATATTTT
cdr3_aa: CASSIDKSRGNTIYF

d_call: .
v_call: TRBV6-5
clone_size: .
j_call: TRBJ2-7
cdr3_nt: TGTGCCAGCAGTTACAGTAGGGGCTACGAGCAGTACTTC
cdr3_aa: CASSYSRGYEQYF

d_call: TRBD1
v_call: TRBV30
clone_size: .
j_call: TRBJ1-2
cdr3_nt: TGTGCCTGGAGTAACGACAGGGGGCGGGATGGCTACACCTTC
cdr3_aa: CAWSNDRGRDGYTF

d_call: TRBD2
v_call: TRBV7-2
clone_size: once
j_call: TRBJ2-1
cdr3_nt: TGTGCCAGCAGCTCCCGGACTAGCGGGAGGTACAATGAGCAGTTCTTC
cdr3_aa: CASSSRTSGRYNEQFF

d_call: TRBD2
v_call: TRBV5-1
clone_size: .
j_call: TRBJ2-1
cdr3_nt: TGCGCCAGCAGCTTCGAGACTAGCGGGAATCCGTTCTTC
cdr3_aa: CASSFETSGNPFF

d_call: TRBD1
v_call: TRBV6-1
clone_size: .
j_call: TRBJ1-3
cdr3_nt: TGTGCCAGCACCTGGGACAGTGGAAACACCATATATTTT
cdr3_aa: CASTWDSGNTIYF

d_call: .
v_call: TRBV4-2
clone_size: .
j_call: TRBJ2-7
cdr3_nt: TGTGCCAGCAGCCAAGATCCACGGGGCTACGAGCAGTACTTC
cdr3_aa: CASSQDPRGYEQYF

d_call: TRBD2
v_call: TRBV15
clone_size: .
j_call: TRBJ2-4
cdr3_nt: TGTGCCACCAGAGCTGGGTCTAGCGGGAGAAACATTCAGTACTTC
cdr3_aa: CATRAGSSGRNIQYF

d_call: TRBD2
v_call: TRBV7-3
clone_size: .
j_call: TRBJ2-7
cdr3_nt: TGTGCCAGCAGTTACGGGACTAGCGGGAGTCCTAAGCAGTACTTC
cdr3_aa: CASSYGTSGSPKQYF

d_call: TRBD2
v_call: TRBV9
clone_size: .
j_call: TRBJ2-1
cdr3_nt: TGTGCCAGCAGCGACAGCGGGAGGGACAGTGAGCAGTTCTTC
cdr3_aa: CASSDSGRDSEQFF